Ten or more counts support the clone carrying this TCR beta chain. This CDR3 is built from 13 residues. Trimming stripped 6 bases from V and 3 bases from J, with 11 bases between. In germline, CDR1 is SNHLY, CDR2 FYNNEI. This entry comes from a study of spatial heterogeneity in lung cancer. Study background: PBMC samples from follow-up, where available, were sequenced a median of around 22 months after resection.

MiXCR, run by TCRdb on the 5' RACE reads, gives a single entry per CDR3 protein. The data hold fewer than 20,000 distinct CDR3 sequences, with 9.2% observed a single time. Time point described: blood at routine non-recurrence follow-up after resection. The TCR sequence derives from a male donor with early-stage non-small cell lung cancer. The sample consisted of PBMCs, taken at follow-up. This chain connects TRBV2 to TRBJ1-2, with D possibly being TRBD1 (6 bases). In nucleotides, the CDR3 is TGTGCCAGCAGGCGCAGGGGTGACTATGGCTACACCTTC. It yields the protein CASRRRGDYGYTF. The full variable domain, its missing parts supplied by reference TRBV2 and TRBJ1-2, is EPEVTQTPSHQVTQMGQEVILRCVPISNHLYFYWYRQILGQKVEFLVSFYNNEISEKSEIFDDQFSVERPDGSNFTLKIRSTKLEDSAMYFCASRRRGDYGYTFGSGTRLTVV.